This T cell receptor beta chain was sequenced in a study of monozygotic twins with inflammatory bowel disease. TCRdb reanalyzed the 5' RACE reads and collapses them to one entry per CDR3 protein, without DNA. The sample totals approximately 400,000 distinct CDR3 sequences. Germline CDR1 and CDR2: SGHRS and YFSETQ. The CDR3 covers 14 residues. The source material was blood. This sequence originates from a human donor with ulcerative colitis or Crohn's disease, or a healthy co-twin of an affected twin (not recorded which). The chain combines TRBV5-1 with TRBJ2-3; TCRdb gives TRBD1 as the D gene, but with no DNA this cannot be confirmed. The CDR3 loop reads CTSTRGRGLGTQYF. The entire variable domain, with the rest obtained from reference TRBV5-1 and TRBJ2-3, is as follows: KAGVTQTPRYLIKTRGQQVTLSCSPISGHRSVSWYQQTPGQGLQFLFEYFSETQRNKGNFPGRFSGRQFSNSRSEMNVSTLELGDSALYLCTSTRGRGLGTQYFGPGTRLTVL.